This TCR beta chain was profiled in a study of T cells in Graves' hyperthyroidism and ophthalmopathy. CDR3 length equals 12 residues. V was pared by 6 bases and J by 1 base, with 9 bases between. The germline V gene has CDR1 DFQATT and CDR2 SNEGSKA (reference sequence). Amplification targeted TCR beta CDR3 regions from RNA transcripts. An initial round of RT-PCR targeting the TCR CDR3 relied on the HTBI primer set. TCRdb reanalysed the multiplex PCR reads using MiXCR and keeps one entry per CDR3 protein. The data show nearly 750,000 distinct CDR3 sequences, with over 35% seen just once and around a third held by the top ten. This clonotype has a handful of counts.

The sequenced material came from blood. J is TRBJ1-1 and V is TRBV20-1; D is undetermined. This receptor was identified in a woman between 40 and 55 years old with Graves' hyperthyroidism. CDR3 residues: CSAVSGNTEAFF. CDR3 sequence (DNA): TGCAGTGCAGTCTCAGGGAACACTGAAGCTTTCTTT.